Presented here are 18 T cell receptor beta chains from one specimen sequenced in a study of T cell responses to AZD1222 COVID-19 vaccine (dated by TCRdb to about 2021). What the time point label conveys for this sample: baseline before first vaccination. The library was built by means of the immunoSEQ multiplex PCR assay. This immuneACCESS table, as held by TCRdb, lists in-frame sequences with V and J called but not all clones. Of the missing ones, under half trace to an unresolved V gene in checked studies; the others have no known cause. Here the sample has 200,000 to 300,000 clones; 80% to 95% occur a single time. The ten largest clones capture around 0.5% of the sample. Sequencing used peripheral blood, obtained on day 0 of AZD1222 vaccination. The receptor source for this set is an adult in good health.

The rearrangement uses TRBV5-1 and TRBJ1-6; 7 bases line up with TRBD1. In germline, CDR1 is SGHRS, CDR2 YFSETQ. The J segment lost 13 bases and the V segment lost 0 bases, leaving 7 bases of the junction unmatched. The CDR3 has 14 residues. In DNA, the CDR3 is TGCGCCAGCAGCTTGGAACAGGGGTTAAGTCCCCTCCACTTT. Translating it yields CASSLEQGLSPLHF.

The V call is TRBV5-1, the J call TRBJ1-6, with a weak D call TRBD1 (6 bases). This CDR3 is 13 amino acids long. Germline values: CDR1 SGHRS, CDR2 YFSETQ. Deletions cut 0 bases from V and 10 bases from J, with 8 bases between. The CDR3 DNA sequence: TGCGCCAGCAGCTTGGAGCAGGGGTCACCCCTCCACTTT. This sequence encodes CASSLEQGSPLHF.

The rearrangement links TRBV2 to TRBJ1-4; D is uncertain. The CDR3 spans 15 residues. The germline V and J ends were trimmed by 1 base and 8 bases, with 14 bases remaining between them. CDR1 is SNHLY, CDR2 FYNNEI, per germline. The CDR3 is CASSEEQVRGEKLFF. The CDR3 region has the DNA TGTGCCAGCAGTGAAGAGCAGGTTAGAGGGGAAAAACTGTTTTTT.

This chain links TRBV5-1 with TRBJ2-1; the match to TRBD1 covers 10 bases. Trimming removed 0 bases from V and 9 bases from J; junction bases left unmatched: 3. The CDR3 sequence is 14 residues long. Germline V gives CDR1 SGHRS, CDR2 YFSETQ. The CDR3 DNA is TGCGCCAGCAGCTTGGACGGACAGGGGGGTGAGCAGTTCTTC. Protein sequence: CASSLDGQGGEQFF.

This rearrangement joins TRBV11-2 to TRBJ2-3, with unresolved D. Germline V lookup: CDR1 SGHAT, CDR2 FQNNGV. V lost 0 bases, J lost 2 bases, and 12 bases lay in between. The CDR3 is 16 residues long. The CDR3 loop is CASSLDFTRTTDTQYF. CDR3 nucleotide sequence: TGTGCCAGCAGCTTAGATTTTACCAGGACCACAGATACGCAGTATTTT.

V is TRBV9 and J is TRBJ2-7, with TRBD1 matching over 7 bases. This CDR3 is built from 13 residues. V trimming: 4 bases; J trimming: 4 bases; junction bases outside the gene matches: 5. Looked up from germline, CDR1 is SGDLS and CDR2 is YYNGEE. The CDR3 region is CASSRNRGYEQYF. In DNA form, the CDR3 reads TGTGCCAGCAGCCGGAACAGGGGATACGAGCAGTACTTC.

This clone has a single count. The chain uses TRBV2 and TRBJ1-6, with a weak D call TRBD1 (5 bases). V dropped 8 bases and J dropped 10 bases, with 18 bases sitting between them. Per germline, CDR1 SNHLY and CDR2 FYNNEI. This CDR3 contains 14 residues. CDR3 sequence reads: CASLGEPGNSPLHF. CDR3 DNA: TGTGCCAGCCTGGGGGAGCCAGGGAACTCACCCCTCCACTTT.

The genes are TRBV7-3 and TRBJ2-1, with 10 bases fitting TRBD2. J was trimmed by 7 bases and V by 0 bases; bases with no gene match: 3. The length of the CDR3 is 15 residues. Germline loops: CDR1 SGHTA, CDR2 FQGTGA. CDR3: CASSLTSGRLNEQFF. The CDR3 nucleotides read TGTGCCAGCAGCTTAACTAGCGGGAGGTTGAATGAGCAGTTCTTC.

The chain joins TRBV11-2 to TRBJ2-3; TRBD1 might be the D (6 bases). The CDR3 is 14 amino acids. Germline CDR1 is SGHAT and CDR2 is FQNNGV. Trimming stripped 5 bases from V and 2 bases from J, with 11 bases between. CDR3 loop: CASSPDRFTDTQYF. In DNA form, the CDR3 reads TGTGCCAGCAGCCCGGACAGATTCACAGATACGCAGTATTTT.

The chain links TRBV5-4 to TRBJ1-1; the match to TRBD1 covers 8 bases. With 6 bases clipped from V and 7 bases from J, the junction kept 17 bases outside the gene matches. CDR1 SGHNT and CDR2 YYREEE come from the germline V gene (reference sequence). The CDR3 is 16 amino acids. The CDR3 reads CASTAARGRGPFEAFF. In DNA form, the CDR3 reads TGTGCCAGCACCGCGGCACGGGGCAGGGGGCCCTTTGAAGCTTTCTTT.

This clone occurred once. CDR3 in DNA: TGTGCCAGCAGCCTAAGGACCGATTCCAATGAGCAGTTCTTC. Protein sequence: CASSLRTDSNEQFF. The chain uses TRBV7-3 and TRBJ2-1, with D unresolved. V lost 5 bases and J lost 6, with 14 bases in between. The CDR3 sequence is 14 residues long. CDR1 is SGHTA and CDR2 is FQGTGA in the germline V gene.

This chain links TRBV7-2 with TRBJ1-2, with 8 bases matching TRBD1. Per the germline V gene, CDR1 is SGHTA and CDR2 is FQGNSA. CDR3 length: 15 residues. V shed 7 bases and J 8 bases; nucleotides not matched to a gene: 15. CDR3 region: CASTSGTGLGRGYTF. The DNA of the CDR3 is TGTGCCAGCACCTCGGGGACAGGCCTCGGAAGGGGCTACACCTTC.

This chain joins TRBV20-1 and TRBJ2-7, with D unclear. V gave up 3 bases and J gave up 3 bases, with 15 bases separating them. From germline, CDR1 is DFQATT and CDR2 SNEGSKA (reference sequence). The CDR3 has 14 residues. CDR3 in DNA: TGCAGTGCTAGTCCCCCGCGGCCTAACTACGAGCAGTACTTC. This encodes CSASPPRPNYEQYF.

The chain uses TRBV7-2 and TRBJ2-7; possible D gene TRBD1, 6 bases. CDR1 is SGHTA, CDR2 FQGNSA, per germline. The CDR3 has 14 amino acids. Trimming stripped 3 bases from V and 5 bases from J, with 14 bases between. This chain's CDR3 is CASSFRQGRNEQYF. CDR3 sequence (DNA): TGTGCCAGCAGCTTTCGTCAGGGGCGGAACGAGCAGTACTTC.

This clone was recorded once. The chain employs TRBV9 and TRBJ1-2; D is ambiguous. The CDR3 has 14 residues. The V gene's germline CDR1 is SGDLS and CDR2 YYNGEE. Trimming took off 0 bases at V and 4 bases at J, with 10 bases between the two ends. The CDR3 is CASSVVAGSYGYTF. CDR3 DNA sequence: TGTGCCAGCAGCGTAGTAGCAGGATCCTATGGCTACACCTTC.

This chain connects TRBV5-6 to TRBJ1-1; possible D gene TRBD1, 5 bases. The V and J ends lost 1 base and 10 bases respectively, with 14 bases between them. Germline CDR1 is SGHDT and CDR2 is YYEEEE. CDR3 size: 13 residues. The CDR3 is CASSLSWGLGAFF. DNA for the CDR3: TGTGCCAGCAGCTTGAGTTGGGGACTCGGAGCTTTCTTT.

This chain uses TRBV2 with TRBJ1-3; D is perhaps TRBD1 (6 bases). The V gene lost 7 bases and the J gene lost 2 bases, with 12 bases spanning the gap. Germline V gene sequence: CDR1 SNHLY, CDR2 FYNNEI. The CDR3 has 14 amino acids. The CDR3 region is CASTRSGAGNTIYF. CDR3 DNA: TGTGCCAGCACCCGATCAGGGGCTGGAAACACCATATATTTT.

J is TRBJ1-1 and V is TRBV10-3; the D is unclear. The V end lost 5 bases, the J end lost 1 base, and 2 bases lay between the germline ends. CDR3 length: 11 residues. CDR1 and CDR2 (germline): ENHRY, SYGVKD. In DNA form, the CDR3 reads TGTGCCATCAGTCGGAACACTGAAGCTTTCTTT. This gives the protein CAISRNTEAFF.